This entry features one T cell receptor (beta chain) sequence. This sample is drawn from a study of blood T cell repertoires in COVID-19. Whole-study context: Sites in the United States, Italy and Spain provided acute and convalescent COVID-19 samples. The analysed material was cDNA or gDNA that came from T cells, B-cell-depleted T cells, or PBMCs.

In the original workflow: Researchers report that nucleated cell counts were estimated from reference gene primer amplification. Generated by immunoSEQ multiplex PCR, the TCRdb table keeps only in-frame clones and is missing some. V and J calls and clone size are as listed in that table; D and trimming were resolved from the DNA. The table has 50,000 to 60,000 clones, 80% to 85% seen once; the top ten hold about 6.4%. V lost 4 bases and J lost 1; bases outside the gene matches: 4. The CDR3 covers 16 residues. Per the germline V gene, CDR1 is SEHNR and CDR2 is FQNEAQ (reference sequence). The receptor was derived from a human donor in a cohort sampled during active or convalescent COVID-19. V usage is TRBV7-9 and J usage is TRBJ2-2; 9 bases agree with TRBD1. The sample was peripheral blood. DNA for the CDR3: TGTGCCAGCAGCTGGGGGACAGGGTTGAACACCGGGGAGCTGTTTTTT. This codes for CASSWGTGLNTGELFF.